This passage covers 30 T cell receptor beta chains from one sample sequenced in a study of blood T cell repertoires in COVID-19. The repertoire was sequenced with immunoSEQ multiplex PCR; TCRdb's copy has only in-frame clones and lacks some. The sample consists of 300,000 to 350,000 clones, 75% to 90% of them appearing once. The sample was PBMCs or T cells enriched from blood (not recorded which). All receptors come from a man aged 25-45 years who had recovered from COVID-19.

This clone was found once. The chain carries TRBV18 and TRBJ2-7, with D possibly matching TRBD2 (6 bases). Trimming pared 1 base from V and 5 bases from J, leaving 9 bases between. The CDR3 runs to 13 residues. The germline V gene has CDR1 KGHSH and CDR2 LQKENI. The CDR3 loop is CASSPRGVDEQYF. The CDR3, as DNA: TGTGCCAGCTCACCACGGGGGGTTGACGAGCAGTACTTC.

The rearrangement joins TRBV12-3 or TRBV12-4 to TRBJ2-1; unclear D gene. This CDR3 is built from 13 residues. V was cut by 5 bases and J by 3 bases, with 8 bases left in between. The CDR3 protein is CASSLLRYNEQFF. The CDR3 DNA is TGTGCCAGCAGTCTATTGCGCTACAATGAGCAGTTCTTC.

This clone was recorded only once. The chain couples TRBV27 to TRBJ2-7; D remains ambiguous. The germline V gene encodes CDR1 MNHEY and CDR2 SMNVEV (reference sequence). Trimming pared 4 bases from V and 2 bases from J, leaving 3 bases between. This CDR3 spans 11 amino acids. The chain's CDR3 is CASSSTYEQYF. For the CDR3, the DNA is TGTGCCAGCAGTTCAACCTACGAGCAGTACTTC.

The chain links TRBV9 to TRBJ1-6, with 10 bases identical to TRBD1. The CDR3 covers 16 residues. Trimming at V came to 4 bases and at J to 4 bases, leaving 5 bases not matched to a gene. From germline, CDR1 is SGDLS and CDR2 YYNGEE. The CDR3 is CASSPWTGGYNSPLHF. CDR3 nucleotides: TGTGCCAGCAGCCCCTGGACAGGGGGGTATAATTCACCCCTCCACTTT.

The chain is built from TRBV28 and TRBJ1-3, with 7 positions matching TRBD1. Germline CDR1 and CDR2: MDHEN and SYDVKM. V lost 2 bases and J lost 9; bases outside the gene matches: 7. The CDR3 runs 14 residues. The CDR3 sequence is CASSLGTDPITIYF. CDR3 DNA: TGTGCCAGCAGTTTAGGGACAGACCCGATCACCATATATTTT.

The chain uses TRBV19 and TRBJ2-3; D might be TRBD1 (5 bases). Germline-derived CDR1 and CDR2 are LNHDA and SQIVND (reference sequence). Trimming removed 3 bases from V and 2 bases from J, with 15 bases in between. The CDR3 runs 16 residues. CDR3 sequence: CASSIIGAGITDTQYF. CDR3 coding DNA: TGTGCCAGTAGTATTATAGGGGCAGGAATCACAGATACGCAGTATTTT.

CDR3 sequence reads: CASSLEVSGNYGYTF. CDR3 nucleotides: TGTGCCAGCAGCTTAGAGGTTTCAGGGAACTATGGCTACACCTTC. The chain couples TRBV7-2 to TRBJ1-2, with D perhaps TRBD1 (5 bases). The CDR3 is 15 residues long. Looked up from germline, CDR1 is SGHTA and CDR2 is FQGNSA. Deletions cut 1 base from V and 2 bases from J, with 11 bases between.

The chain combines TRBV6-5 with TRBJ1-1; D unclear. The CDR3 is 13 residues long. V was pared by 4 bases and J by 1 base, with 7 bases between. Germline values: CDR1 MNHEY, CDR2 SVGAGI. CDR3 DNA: TGTGCCAGCAGTTTACACCGGAACACTGAAGCTTTCTTT. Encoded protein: CASSLHRNTEAFF.

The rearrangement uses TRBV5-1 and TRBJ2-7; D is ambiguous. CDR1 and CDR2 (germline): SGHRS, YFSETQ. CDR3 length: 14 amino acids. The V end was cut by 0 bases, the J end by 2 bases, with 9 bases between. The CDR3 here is CASSLVEKPYEQYF. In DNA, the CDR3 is TGCGCCAGCAGCTTGGTGGAGAAACCCTACGAGCAGTACTTC. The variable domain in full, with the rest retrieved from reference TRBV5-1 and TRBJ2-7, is KAGVTQTPRYLIKTRGQQVTLSCSPISGHRSVSWYQQTPGQGLQFLFEYFSETQRNKGNFPGRFSGRQFSNSRSEMNVSTLELGDSALYLCASSLVEKPYEQYFGPGTRLTVT.

The CDR3 bases are TGCGCCAGCAGCCCTCGGGACAGGGGCGAAGAGACCCAGTACTTC. It codes for CASSPRDRGEETQYF. The gene calls are TRBV5-1 and TRBJ2-5; 10 nucleotides agree with TRBD1. CDR3 length equals 15 residues. The germline V gene has CDR1 SGHRS and CDR2 YFSETQ. The trim removed 4 bases at V and 3 bases at J, leaving 6 bases unmatched.

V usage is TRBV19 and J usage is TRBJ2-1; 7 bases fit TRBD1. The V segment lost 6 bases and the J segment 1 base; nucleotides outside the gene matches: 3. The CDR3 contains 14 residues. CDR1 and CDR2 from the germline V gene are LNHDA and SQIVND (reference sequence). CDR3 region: CASRPQGSYNEQFF. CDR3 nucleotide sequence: TGTGCCAGTAGGCCACAGGGGTCCTACAATGAGCAGTTCTTC.

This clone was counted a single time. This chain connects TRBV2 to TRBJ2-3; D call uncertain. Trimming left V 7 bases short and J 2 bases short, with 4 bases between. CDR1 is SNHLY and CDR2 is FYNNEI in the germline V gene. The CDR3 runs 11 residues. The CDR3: CASIFTDTQYF. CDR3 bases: TGTGCCAGCATATTCACAGATACGCAGTATTTT.

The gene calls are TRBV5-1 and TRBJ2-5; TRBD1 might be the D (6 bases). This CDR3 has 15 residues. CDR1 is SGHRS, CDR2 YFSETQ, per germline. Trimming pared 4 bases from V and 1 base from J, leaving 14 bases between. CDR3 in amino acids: CASSPSDSSQETQYF. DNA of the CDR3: TGCGCCAGCAGCCCCTCGGACAGTAGCCAAGAGACCCAGTACTTC.

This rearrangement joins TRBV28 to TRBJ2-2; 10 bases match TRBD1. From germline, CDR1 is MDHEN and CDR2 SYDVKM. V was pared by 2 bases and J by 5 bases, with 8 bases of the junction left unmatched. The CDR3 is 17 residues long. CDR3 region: CASSLAGQGPETGELFF. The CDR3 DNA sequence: TGTGCCAGCAGTTTAGCGGGACAGGGGCCGGAGACCGGGGAGCTGTTTTTT.

CDR3 nucleotide sequence: TGTGCCAGCAGCGACGGCCTGAGTCGGGGTACTGGAAACACCATATATTTT. Its protein product is CASSDGLSRGTGNTIYF. The V and J genes are TRBV4-2 and TRBJ1-3; D is ambiguous. The CDR3 runs 17 residues. Germline lookup yields CDR1 LGHNA and CDR2 YNFKEQ. The germline V and J ends were trimmed by 5 bases and 2 bases, with 19 bases remaining between them.

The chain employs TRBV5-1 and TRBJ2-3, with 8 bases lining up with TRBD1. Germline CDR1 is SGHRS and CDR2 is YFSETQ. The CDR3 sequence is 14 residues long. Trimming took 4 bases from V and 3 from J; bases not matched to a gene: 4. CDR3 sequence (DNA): TGCGCCAGCAGCGTCGGACAGGGTACAGATACGCAGTATTTT. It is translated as CASSVGQGTDTQYF.

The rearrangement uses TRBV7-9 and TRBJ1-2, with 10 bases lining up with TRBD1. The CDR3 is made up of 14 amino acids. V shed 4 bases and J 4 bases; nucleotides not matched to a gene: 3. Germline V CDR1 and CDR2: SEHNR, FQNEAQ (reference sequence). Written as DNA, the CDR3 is TGTGCCAGCAGCTCGACAGGGGGCGTCTATGGCTACACCTTC. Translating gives CASSSTGGVYGYTF.

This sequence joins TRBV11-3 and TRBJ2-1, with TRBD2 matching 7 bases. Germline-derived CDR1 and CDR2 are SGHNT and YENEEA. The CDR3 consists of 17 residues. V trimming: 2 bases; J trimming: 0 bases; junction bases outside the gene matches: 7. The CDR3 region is CASSLIGRGSSYNEQFF. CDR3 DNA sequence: TGTGCCAGCAGCTTAATTGGGCGGGGGAGCTCCTACAATGAGCAGTTCTTC.

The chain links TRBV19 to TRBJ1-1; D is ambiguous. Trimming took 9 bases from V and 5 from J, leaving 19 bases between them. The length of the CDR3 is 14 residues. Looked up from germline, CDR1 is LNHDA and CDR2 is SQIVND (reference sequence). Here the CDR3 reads CASTQRGTGTEAFF. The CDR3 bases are TGTGCCAGCACCCAGAGAGGTACTGGAACTGAAGCTTTCTTT.

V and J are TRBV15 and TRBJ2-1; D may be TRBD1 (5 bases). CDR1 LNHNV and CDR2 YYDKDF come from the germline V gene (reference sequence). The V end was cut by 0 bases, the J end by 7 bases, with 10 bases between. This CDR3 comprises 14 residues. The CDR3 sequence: CATSRDSGWNEQFF. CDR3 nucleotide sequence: TGTGCCACCAGCAGAGATTCAGGGTGGAATGAGCAGTTCTTC.

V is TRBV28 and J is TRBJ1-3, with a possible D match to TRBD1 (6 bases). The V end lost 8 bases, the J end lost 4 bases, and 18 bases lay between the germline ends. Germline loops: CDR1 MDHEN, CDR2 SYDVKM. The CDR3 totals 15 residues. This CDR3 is CASVPAGAEGNTIYF. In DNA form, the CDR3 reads TGTGCCAGCGTCCCGGCGGGGGCGGAGGGAAACACCATATATTTT.

CDR3 coding DNA: TGTGCCAGCAGCCAAGGTCAGTCCACAGATACGCAGTATTTT. Translated: CASSQGQSTDTQYF. The chain recombines TRBV4-2 with TRBJ2-3; no reliable D call. Trimming removed 1 base at V and 2 bases at J, with 7 bases between. CDR3 length equals 14 residues. Germline CDR1 LGHNA, CDR2 YNFKEQ.

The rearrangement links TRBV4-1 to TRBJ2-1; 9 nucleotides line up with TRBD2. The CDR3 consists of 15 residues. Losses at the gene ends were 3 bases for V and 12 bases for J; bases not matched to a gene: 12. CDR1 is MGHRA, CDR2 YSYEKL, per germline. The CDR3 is CASSQQRGASLRQFF. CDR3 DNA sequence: TGCGCCAGCAGCCAGCAGCGGGGGGCCTCACTTAGGCAGTTCTTC.

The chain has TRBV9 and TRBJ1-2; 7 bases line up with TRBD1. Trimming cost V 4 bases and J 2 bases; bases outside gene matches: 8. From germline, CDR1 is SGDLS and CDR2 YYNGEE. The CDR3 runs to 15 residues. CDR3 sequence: CASSYKGAGNYGYTF. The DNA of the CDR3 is TGTGCCAGCAGCTATAAGGGGGCTGGGAACTATGGCTACACCTTC.

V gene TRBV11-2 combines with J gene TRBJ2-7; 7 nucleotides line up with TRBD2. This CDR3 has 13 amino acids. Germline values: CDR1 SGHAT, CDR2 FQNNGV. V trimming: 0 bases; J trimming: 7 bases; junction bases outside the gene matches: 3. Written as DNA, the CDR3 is TGTGCCAGCAGCTTAGAACCGGGAGGAGAGCAGTACTTC. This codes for CASSLEPGGEQYF.

CDR3: CASSFGTEKTGELFF. CDR3 nucleotides: TGTGCCAGCAGCTTCGGGACAGAGAAAACCGGGGAGCTGTTTTTT. J is TRBJ2-2 and V is TRBV5-6, with 7 bases matching TRBD1. The CDR3 extends over 15 amino acids. Trimming at V came to 2 bases and at J to 5 bases, leaving 6 bases not matched to a gene. Germline V gives CDR1 SGHDT, CDR2 YYEEEE.

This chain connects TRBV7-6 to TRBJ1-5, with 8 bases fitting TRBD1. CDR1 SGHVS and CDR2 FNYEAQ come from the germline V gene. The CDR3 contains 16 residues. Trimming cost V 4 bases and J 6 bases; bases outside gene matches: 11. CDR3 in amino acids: CASSSGGPGGGQPQHF. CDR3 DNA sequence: TGTGCCAGCAGCTCGGGGGGCCCAGGGGGCGGTCAGCCCCAGCATTTT.

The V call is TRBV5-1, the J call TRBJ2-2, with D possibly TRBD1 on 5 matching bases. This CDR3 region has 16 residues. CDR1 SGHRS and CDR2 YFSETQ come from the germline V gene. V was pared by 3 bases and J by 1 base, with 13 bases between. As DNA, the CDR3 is TGCGCCAGCAGCTCGAGGACAAATAAGAACACCGGGGAGCTGTTTTTT. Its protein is CASSSRTNKNTGELFF.

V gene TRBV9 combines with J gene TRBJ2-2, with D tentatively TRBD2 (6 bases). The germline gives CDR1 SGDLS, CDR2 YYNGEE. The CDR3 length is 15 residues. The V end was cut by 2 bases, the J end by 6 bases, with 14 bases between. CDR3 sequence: CASSVRDSGSGELFF. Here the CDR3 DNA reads TGTGCCAGCAGCGTTCGGGACTCAGGCTCCGGGGAGCTGTTTTTT.

The CDR3 region has the DNA TGCAGCGTTGAGGTGGGCAGGTACGAGCAGTACTTC. Translation gives CSVEVGRYEQYF. The rearrangement uses TRBV29-1 and TRBJ2-7; D not certain. Germline-derived CDR1 and CDR2 are SQVTM and ANQGSEA. The V gene lost 3 bases and the J gene lost 4 bases, with 10 bases spanning the gap. The CDR3 spans 12 residues.